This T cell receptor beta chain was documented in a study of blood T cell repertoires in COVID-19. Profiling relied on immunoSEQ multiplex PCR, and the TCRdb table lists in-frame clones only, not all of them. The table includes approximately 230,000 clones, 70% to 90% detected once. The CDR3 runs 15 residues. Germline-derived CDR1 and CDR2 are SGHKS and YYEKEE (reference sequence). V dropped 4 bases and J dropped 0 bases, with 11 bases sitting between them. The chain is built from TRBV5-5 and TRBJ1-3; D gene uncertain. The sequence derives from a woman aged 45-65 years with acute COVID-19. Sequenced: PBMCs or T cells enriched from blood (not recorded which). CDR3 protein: CASSPWTDSGNTIYF. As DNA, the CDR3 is TGTGCCAGCAGCCCCTGGACTGACTCTGGAAACACCATATATTTT.